This section outlines one T cell receptor (beta chain) sequence together with its context. After removal of 1 base from V and 5 bases from J, the junction contained 5 bases not matched to a gene. The germline CDR1 and CDR2 sequences are LGHDT and YNNKEL (reference sequence). The CDR3 covers 15 residues. The data were taken from a study of blood T cell repertoires in COVID-19. Here immunoSEQ multiplex PCR was the method, and the copy in TCRdb shows in-frame clones only, minus some. The data contain fewer than 350,000 clones, more than 85% of them seen just once; the ten biggest clones take up about 3%. Cohort placement rested on clinical history that participants reported themselves.

The clonotype comes from a man aged 35 to 55 who had been exposed to COVID-19. The V and J genes are TRBV3-1 (or the pseudogene TRBV3-2) and TRBJ2-3; 8 positions match TRBD2. The specimen was PBMCs or T cells enriched from blood (not recorded which). The CDR3: CASSQAGGPVDTQYF. The CDR3 coding sequence is TGTGCCAGCAGCCAAGCGGGAGGGCCGGTAGATACGCAGTATTTT.